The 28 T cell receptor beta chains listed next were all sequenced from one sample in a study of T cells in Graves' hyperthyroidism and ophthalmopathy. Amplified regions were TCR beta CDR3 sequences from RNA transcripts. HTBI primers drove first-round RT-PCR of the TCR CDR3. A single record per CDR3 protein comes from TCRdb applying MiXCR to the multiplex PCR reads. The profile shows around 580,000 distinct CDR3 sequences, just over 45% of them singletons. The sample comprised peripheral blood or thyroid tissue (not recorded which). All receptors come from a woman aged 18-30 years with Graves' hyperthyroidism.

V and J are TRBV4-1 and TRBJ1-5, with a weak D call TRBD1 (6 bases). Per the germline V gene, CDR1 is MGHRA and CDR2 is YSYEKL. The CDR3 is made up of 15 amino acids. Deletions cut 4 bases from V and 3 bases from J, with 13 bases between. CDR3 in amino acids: CASSLLGQNNQPQHF. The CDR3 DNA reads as TGCGCCAGCAGCCTACTGGGACAAAACAATCAGCCCCAGCATTTT.

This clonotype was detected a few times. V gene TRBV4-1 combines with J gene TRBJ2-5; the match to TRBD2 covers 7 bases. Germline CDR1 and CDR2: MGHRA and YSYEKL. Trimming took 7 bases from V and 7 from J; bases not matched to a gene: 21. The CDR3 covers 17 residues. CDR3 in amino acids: CASTQRAGEPAGPTQYF. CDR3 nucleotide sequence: TGCGCCAGCACCCAGAGGGCGGGAGAGCCCGCGGGACCGACCCAGTACTTC.

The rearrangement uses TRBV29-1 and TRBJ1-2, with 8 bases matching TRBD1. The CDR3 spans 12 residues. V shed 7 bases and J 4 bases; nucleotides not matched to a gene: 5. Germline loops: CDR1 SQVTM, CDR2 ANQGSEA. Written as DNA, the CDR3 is TGCAGCGCTGACACAGGGGGCTATGGCTACACCTTC. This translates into CSADTGGYGYTF. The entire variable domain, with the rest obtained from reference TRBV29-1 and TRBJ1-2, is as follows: SAVISQKPSRDICQRGTSLTIQCQVDSQVTMMFWYRQQPGQSLTLIATANQGSEATYESGFVIDKFPISRPNLTFSTLTVSNMSPEDSSIYLCSADTGGYGYTFGSGTRLTVV.

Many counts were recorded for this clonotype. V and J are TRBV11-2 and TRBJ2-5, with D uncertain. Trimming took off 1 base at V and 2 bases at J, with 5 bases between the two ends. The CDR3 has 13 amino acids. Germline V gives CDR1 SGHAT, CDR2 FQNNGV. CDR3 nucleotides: TGTGCCAGCAGCTTAGGTTGGCAAGAGACCCAGTACTTC. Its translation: CASSLGWQETQYF.

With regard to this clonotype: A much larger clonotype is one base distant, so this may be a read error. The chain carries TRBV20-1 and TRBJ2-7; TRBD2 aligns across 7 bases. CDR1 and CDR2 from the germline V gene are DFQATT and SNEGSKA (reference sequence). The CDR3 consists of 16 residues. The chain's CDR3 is CSARVLGLAATYEQNF. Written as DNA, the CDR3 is TGCAGTGCTAGAGTATTAGGTCTAGCGGCTACCTACGAGCAGAACTTC.

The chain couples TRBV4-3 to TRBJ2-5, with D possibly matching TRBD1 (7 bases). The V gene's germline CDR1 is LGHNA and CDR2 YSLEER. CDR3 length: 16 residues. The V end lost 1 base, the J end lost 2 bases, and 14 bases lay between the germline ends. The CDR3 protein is CASSQGAQGGQETQYF. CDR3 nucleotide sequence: TGCGCCAGCAGCCAAGGCGCGCAGGGGGGTCAAGAGACCCAGTACTTC.

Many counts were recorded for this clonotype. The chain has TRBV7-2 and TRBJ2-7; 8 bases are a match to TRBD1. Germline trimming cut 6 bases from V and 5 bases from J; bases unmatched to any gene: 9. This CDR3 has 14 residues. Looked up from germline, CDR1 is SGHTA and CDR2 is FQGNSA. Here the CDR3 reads CASSSRTGNHEQYF. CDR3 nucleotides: TGTGCCAGCAGTTCTCGGACAGGGAACCACGAGCAGTACTTC.

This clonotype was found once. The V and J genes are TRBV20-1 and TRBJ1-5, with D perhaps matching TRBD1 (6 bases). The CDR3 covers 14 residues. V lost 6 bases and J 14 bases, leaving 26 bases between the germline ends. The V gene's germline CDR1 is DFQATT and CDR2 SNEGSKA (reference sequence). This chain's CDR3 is CSATLGGRASYEHF. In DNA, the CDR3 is TGCAGTGCAACCCTTGGGGGCAGGGCTTCCTACGAGCATTTT.

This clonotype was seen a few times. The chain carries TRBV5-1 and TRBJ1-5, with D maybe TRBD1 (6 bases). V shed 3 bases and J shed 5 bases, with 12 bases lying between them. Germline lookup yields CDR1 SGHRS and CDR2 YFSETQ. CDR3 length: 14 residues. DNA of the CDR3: TGCGCCAGCAGCTCAAAGGGGGGTTATCAGCCCCAGCATTTT. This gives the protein CASSSKGGYQPQHF.

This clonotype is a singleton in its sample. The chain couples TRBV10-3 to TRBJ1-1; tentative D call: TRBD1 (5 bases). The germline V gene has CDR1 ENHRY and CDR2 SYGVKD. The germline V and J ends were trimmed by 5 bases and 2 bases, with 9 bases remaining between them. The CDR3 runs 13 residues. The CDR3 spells CAISLGTNTEAFF. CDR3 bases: TGTGCCATCAGTCTCGGGACTAACACTGAAGCTTTCTTT.

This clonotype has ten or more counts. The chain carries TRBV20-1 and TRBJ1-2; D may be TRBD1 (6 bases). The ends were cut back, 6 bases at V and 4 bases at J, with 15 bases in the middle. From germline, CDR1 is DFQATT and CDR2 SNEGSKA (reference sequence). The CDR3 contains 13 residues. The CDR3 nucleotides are TGCAGTGCCACCCTGGACAGACCCTATGGCTACACCTTC. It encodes CSATLDRPYGYTF.

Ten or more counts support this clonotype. The CDR3 loop reads CASSLSRFTGELFF. Here the CDR3 DNA reads TGTGCCAGCAGCTTAAGCAGATTCACCGGGGAGCTGTTTTTT. J is TRBJ2-2 and V is TRBV7-8; D uncertain. CDR1 SGHVS and CDR2 FQNEAQ come from the germline V gene. V gave up 2 bases and J gave up 4 bases, with 8 bases separating them. The CDR3 runs 14 residues.

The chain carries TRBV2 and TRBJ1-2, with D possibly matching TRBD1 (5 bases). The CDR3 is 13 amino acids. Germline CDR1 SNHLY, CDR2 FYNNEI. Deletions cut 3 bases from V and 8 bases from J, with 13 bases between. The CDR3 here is CASSDTGRQGYTF. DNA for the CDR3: TGTGCCAGCAGTGATACGGGGCGACAGGGCTACACCTTC.

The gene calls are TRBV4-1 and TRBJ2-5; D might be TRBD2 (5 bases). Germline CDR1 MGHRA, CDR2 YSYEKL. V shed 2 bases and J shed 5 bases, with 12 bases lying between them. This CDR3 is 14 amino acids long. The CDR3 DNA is TGCGCCAGCAGCCAAAATCAGAGGAGGGAGACCCAGTACTTC. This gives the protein CASSQNQRRETQYF.

This CDR3 reads CASSGQGTGYTF. CDR3 in DNA: TGTGCCAGCAGTGGACAGGGAACCGGCTACACCTTC. This chain joins TRBV12-3 or TRBV12-4 and TRBJ1-2; 8 bases are a match to TRBD1. The CDR3 has 12 amino acids. V shed 5 bases, J shed 8 bases, and the junction held 4 bases outside the gene matches.

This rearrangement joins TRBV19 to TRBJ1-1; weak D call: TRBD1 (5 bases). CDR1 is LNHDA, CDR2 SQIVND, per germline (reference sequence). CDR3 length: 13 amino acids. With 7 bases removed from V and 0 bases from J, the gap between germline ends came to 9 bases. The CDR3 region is CASNGGVNTEAFF. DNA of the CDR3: TGTGCCAGTAACGGGGGGGTGAACACTGAAGCTTTCTTT.

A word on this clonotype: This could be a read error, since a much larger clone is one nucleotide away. CDR3 sequence: CASRKDRGNEQYF. The CDR3 nucleotides are TGTGCCAGCAGGAAAGACAGGGGCAACGAGCAGTACTTC. The V gene is TRBV7-3, the J gene TRBJ2-7, with 8 bases aligning to TRBD1. Germline V lookup: CDR1 SGHTA, CDR2 FQGTGA. The CDR3 consists of 13 residues. With V trimmed by 6 bases and J by 5 bases, 6 bases remained unmatched.

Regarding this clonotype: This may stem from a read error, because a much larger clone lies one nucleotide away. DNA for the CDR3: TGTGCCAGCAAAGTCGCGACGGGTCTGCACTATGGCTGCACCTTC. It specifies CASKVATGLHYGCTF. This rearrangement joins TRBV6-9 to TRBJ1-2; no clear D gene. CDR3 length: 15 amino acids. CDR1 is MNHGY and CDR2 is SVAAGI in the germline V gene.

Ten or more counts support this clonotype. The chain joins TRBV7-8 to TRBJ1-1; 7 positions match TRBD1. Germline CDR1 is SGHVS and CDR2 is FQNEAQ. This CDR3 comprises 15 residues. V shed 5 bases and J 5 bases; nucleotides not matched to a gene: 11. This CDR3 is CASSPIQGTGTEAFF. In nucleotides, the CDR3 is TGTGCCAGCAGCCCTATACAGGGGACGGGAACTGAAGCTTTCTTT.

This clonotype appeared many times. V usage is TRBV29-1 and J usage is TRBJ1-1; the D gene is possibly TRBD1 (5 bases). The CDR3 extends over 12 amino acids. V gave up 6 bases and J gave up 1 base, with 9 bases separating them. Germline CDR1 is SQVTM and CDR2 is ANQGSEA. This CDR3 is CSVPRGNTEAFF. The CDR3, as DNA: TGCAGCGTGCCGAGGGGGAACACTGAAGCTTTCTTT.

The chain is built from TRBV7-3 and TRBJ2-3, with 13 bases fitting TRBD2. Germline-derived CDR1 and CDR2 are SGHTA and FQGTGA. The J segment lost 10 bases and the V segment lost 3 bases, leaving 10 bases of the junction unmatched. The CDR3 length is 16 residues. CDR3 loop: CASSFTSGRGFNAQYF. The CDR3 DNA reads TGTGCCAGCAGCTTCACTAGCGGGAGGGGGTTCAATGCGCAGTATTTT. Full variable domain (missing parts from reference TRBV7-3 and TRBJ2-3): GAGVSQTPSNKVTEKGKYVELRCDPISGHTALYWYRQSLGQGPEFLIYFQGTGAADDSGLPNDRFFAVRPEGSVSTLKIQRTERGDSAVYLCASSFTSGRGFNAQYFGPGTRLTVL.

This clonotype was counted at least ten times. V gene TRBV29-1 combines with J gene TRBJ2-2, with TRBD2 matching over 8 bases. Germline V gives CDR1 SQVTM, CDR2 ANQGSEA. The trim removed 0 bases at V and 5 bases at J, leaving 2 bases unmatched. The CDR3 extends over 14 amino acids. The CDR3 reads CSVEDPSGTGELFF. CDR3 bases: TGCAGCGTTGAAGATCCTAGCGGGACCGGGGAGCTGTTTTTT.

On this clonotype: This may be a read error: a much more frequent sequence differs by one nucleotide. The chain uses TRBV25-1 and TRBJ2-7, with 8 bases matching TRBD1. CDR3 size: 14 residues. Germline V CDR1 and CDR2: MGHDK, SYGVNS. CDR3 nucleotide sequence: TGTGCCGGCAGATACCGGGACAGGTACTACGAGCAGTACTTC. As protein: CAGRYRDRYYEQYF.

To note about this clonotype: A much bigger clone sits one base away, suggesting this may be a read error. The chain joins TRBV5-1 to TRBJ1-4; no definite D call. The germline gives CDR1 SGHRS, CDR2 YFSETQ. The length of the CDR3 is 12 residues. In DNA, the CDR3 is TGCGCCAGCAGCTTGAATAATGAAAAACTGTCTTTT. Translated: CASSLNNEKLSF.

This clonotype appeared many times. CDR3 residues: CASSLEFDRGYSPLHF. The CDR3 nucleotides are TGTGCCAGCAGCTTAGAATTCGATAGGGGTTATTCACCCCTCCACTTT. The J gene is TRBJ1-6, the V gene TRBV5-5; D possibly corresponds to TRBD1 (5 bases). The CDR3 is 16 amino acids. CDR1 is SGHKS and CDR2 is YYEKEE in the germline V gene (reference sequence). Trimming stripped 2 bases from V and 8 bases from J, with 17 bases between.

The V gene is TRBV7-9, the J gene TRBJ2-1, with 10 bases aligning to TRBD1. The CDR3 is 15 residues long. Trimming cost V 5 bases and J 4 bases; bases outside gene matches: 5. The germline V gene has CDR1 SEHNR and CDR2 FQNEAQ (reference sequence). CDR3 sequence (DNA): TGTGCCAGCAGCCGGACAGGGGGTAGATACAATGAGCAGTTCTTC. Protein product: CASSRTGGRYNEQFF.

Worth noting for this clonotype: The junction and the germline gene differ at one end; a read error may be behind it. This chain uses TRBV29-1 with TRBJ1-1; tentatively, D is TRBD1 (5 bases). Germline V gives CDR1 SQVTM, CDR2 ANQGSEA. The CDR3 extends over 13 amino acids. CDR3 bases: TGCAGCGTTGGGGCGCAGGGAATCACTGAGGCTTTCTTT. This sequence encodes CSVGAQGITEAFF.

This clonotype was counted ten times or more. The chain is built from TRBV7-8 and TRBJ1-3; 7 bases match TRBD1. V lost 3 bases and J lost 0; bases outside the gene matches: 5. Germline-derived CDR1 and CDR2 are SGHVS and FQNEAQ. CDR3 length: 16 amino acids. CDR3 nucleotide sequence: TGTGCCAGCAGCTTCGACAGGGCGGGCTCTGGAAACACCATATATTTT. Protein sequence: CASSFDRAGSGNTIYF. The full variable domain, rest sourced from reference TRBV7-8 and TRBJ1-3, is GAGVSQSPRYKVAKRGQDVALRCDPISGHVSLFWYQQALGQGPEFLTYFQNEAQLDKSGLPSDRFFAERPEGSVSTLKIQRTQQEDSAVYLCASSFDRAGSGNTIYFGEGSWLTVV.